The source of this TCR beta chain is a study of cytomegalovirus exposure and HLA in healthy donors. Study at large: HLA-typed donors were the source of 86 million or so unique TCRs held in an early data release. Assignment to the Caucasian-associated ancestry cluster applied to roughly 80% of the 300 to 500 genotyped donors. General study findings and limits: Analysis was carried out at a later point, and it linked a missense DCLRE1C variant to TCR beta V- and J-gene trimming.

As to this clone: Its specificity is not known.

A multiplex PCR was run with 60 Vbeta primers and 13 Jbeta primers. In the study's own analysis: A later analysis counted around 80 million unique TCR beta chains, some 11 million shared. The repertoire was sequenced with immunoSEQ multiplex PCR; TCRdb's copy has only in-frame clones and lacks some. V and J calls and clone size are as listed in that table; D and trimming were resolved from the DNA. The table has roughly 100,000 clones, about 70% seen once; the top ten hold approximately 3%. This TCR derives from a man between 25 and 39 years old in good health and CMV-seronegative. Input material: PBMCs.

The CDR3 nucleotides read TGTGCCAGCAGTGAAGAGGCGGGACTAGCGGGAGTTGAGACCCAGTACTTC. Translation: CASSEEAGLAGVETQYF. This chain uses TRBV6-1 with TRBJ2-5; 14 bases are shared with TRBD2. This CDR3 has 17 amino acids. Germline assignment: CDR1 MNHNS and CDR2 SASEGT. V was pared by 1 base and J by 5 bases, with 6 bases of the junction left unmatched.